One sample yielded the 18 T cell receptor beta chains listed below, sequenced in a study of tumor and adjacent non-tumor tissue in lung cancer. No cell sorting was done before RNA was extracted from the tissue. A modified ARM-PCR protocol with three rounds of nested PCR amplified TCRbeta. One entry per CDR3 protein results from TCRdb running MiXCR on the multiplex PCR reads. Of around 74,000 distinct CDR3 sequences in the sample, around 70% were seen once. Sequenced material: lung tumor tissue. These receptors all come from an older woman with non-small cell lung cancer.

This clonotype was observed many times. The chain recombines TRBV20-1 with TRBJ2-7, with TRBD2 identical over 16 bases. This CDR3 comprises 15 residues. The V and J ends lost 0 bases and 6 bases, in that order; junction bases with no gene match: 2. Germline assignment: CDR1 DFQATT and CDR2 SNEGSKA (reference sequence). The CDR3 DNA sequence: TGCAGTGCTAGAGAGGGGACTAGCGGGAGGGGCGAGCAGTACTTC. It translates to CSAREGTSGRGEQYF.

This clonotype appeared many times. The chain carries TRBV28 and TRBJ1-1; D is ambiguous. The germline V gene has CDR1 MDHEN and CDR2 SYDVKM. This CDR3 spans 15 amino acids. Trimming removed 8 bases at V and 1 base at J, with 17 bases between. The CDR3 sequence is CASPPPVGGNTEAFF. In nucleotides, the CDR3 is TGTGCCAGCCCCCCTCCCGTGGGTGGGAACACTGAAGCTTTCTTT.

A word on this clonotype: The junction does not match germline at one end; this may be a read error. The J gene is TRBJ2-2, the V gene TRBV11-3, with 10 bases identical to TRBD2. Germline CDR1 reads SGHNT; CDR2 reads YENEEA. This CDR3 region has 18 residues. Here the CDR3 reads CASSLWGPGLANTGDLFF. CDR3 nucleotides: TGTGCCAGCAGCTTATGGGGACCGGGACTAGCGAACACCGGGGATCTGTTTTTT. The complete variable domain, with remaining parts taken from reference TRBV11-3 and TRBJ2-2, reads EAGVVQSPRYKIIEKKQPVAFWCNPISGHNTLYWYLQNLGQGPELLIRYENEEAVDDSQLPKDRFSAERLKGVDSTLKIQPAELGDSAVYLCASSLWGPGLANTGDLFFGEGSRLTVL.

This rearrangement joins TRBV5-6 to TRBJ2-7; TRBD1 or TRBD2 may be the D gene (6 bases each). Germline CDR1 reads SGHDT; CDR2 reads YYEEEE. V lost 1 base, J lost 4 bases, and 9 bases lay in between. The CDR3 is 13 amino acids. The CDR3 nucleotides read TGTGCCAGCAGCTTGCGGGGGCTTTACGAGCAGTACTTC. Translation: CASSLRGLYEQYF.

As regards this clonotype: The junction departs from the called germline gene at one end, perhaps through a read error. The chain combines TRBV4-1 with TRBJ2-1; D uncertain. There are 15 residues in the CDR3. Per the germline V gene, CDR1 is MGHRA and CDR2 is YSYEKL. The CDR3 DNA follows: TGTGTCAACAGCCAAGGTCAGAGCTCCTACAATGAGCAGTTCTTC. Translated, it gives CVNSQGQSSYNEQFF.

In regard to this clonotype: This may come from a read error, since a much larger clone is one base off. The chain recombines TRBV20-1 with TRBJ1-2; tentative D call: TRBD1 (5 bases). The CDR3 consists of 17 residues. Between the trimmed V and J ends, which lost 4 bases and 0 bases, there was a span of 21 bases. Germline V lookup: CDR1 DFQATT, CDR2 SNEGSKA (reference sequence). The CDR3 here is CSATGPTVSIANYGYTF. As DNA, the CDR3 is TGCAGTGCTACGGGACCGACCGTTTCCATAGCTAACTATGGCTACACCTTC.

With regard to this clonotype: Sequence at one end of the junction differs from germline and may be a read error. J is TRBJ2-2 and V is TRBV11-1; D call uncertain. CDR1 is SGHAT and CDR2 is FQDESV in the germline V gene (reference sequence). CDR3 length equals 15 residues. The CDR3 DNA reads TGTGTCAGCAGCTTAGAGAGCTGTTACACCCGGGAGCTGTTTTTT. Translated, it gives CVSSLESCYTRELFF.

Comment on this clonotype: The germline gene is not matched at one end of the junction; a read error may be the cause. The chain is built from TRBV15 and TRBJ2-1, with 7 nucleotides matching TRBD1. This CDR3 contains 14 residues. Per germline, CDR1 LNHNV and CDR2 YYDKDF (reference sequence). As DNA, the CDR3 is TGTGCCACCATCAGAACTACAGGGGTGGGAGAGCAGTTCTTC. Encoded protein: CATIRTTGVGEQFF.

As for this clonotype: One junction end disagrees with the germline gene, perhaps due to a read error. The chain is built from TRBV4-1 and TRBJ1-1, with a possible D match to TRBD1 (6 bases). This CDR3 is built from 14 residues. Looked up from germline, CDR1 is MGHRA and CDR2 is YSYEKL. The CDR3 DNA sequence: TGCGCCAGCAGCCAGCGGACAGAGAACATTGAAGTTTTCTTT. This translates into CASSQRTENIEVFF.

This clonotype showed up just a few times. J is TRBJ2-1 and V is TRBV5-4, with 10 nucleotides matching TRBD2. This CDR3 is built from 13 residues. V lost 5 bases and J lost 16; bases outside the gene matches: 12. Germline values: CDR1 SGHNT, CDR2 YYREEE (reference sequence). The CDR3 sequence is CASRGPAGGPVFF. The CDR3, as DNA: TGTGCCAGCAGGGGACCAGCGGGAGGGCCGGTTTTCTTC.

About this clonotype itself: One end of the junction fails to match germline, which may point to a read error. This chain joins TRBV12-3 or TRBV12-4 and TRBJ2-6, with D tentatively TRBD1 (6 bases). This CDR3 has 18 amino acids. The CDR3 reads CAISYGTTYSSGANVLTF. The DNA of the CDR3 is TGTGCCATCAGTTACGGGACAACATACTCGTCCGGGGCCAACGTCCTGACCTTC.

For this clonotype: A much more abundant neighbour one base away suggests this may be a read error. The rearrangement joins TRBV14 to TRBJ2-7, with D perhaps matching TRBD1 (5 bases). The germline CDR1 and CDR2 sequences are SGHDN and FVKESK. The CDR3 covers 15 residues. CDR3 in amino acids: CASSQEQAYSYEHYF. In DNA form, the CDR3 reads TGTGCCAGCAGCCAAGAACAGGCGTACTCCTACGAGCACTACTTC.

About this clonotype: Given the absence of the conserved phenylalanine or tryptophan at the CDR3 end, a read error is likely. The DNA for the CDR3 is TGTGCCAGCAGGGACCTAGCGGGTTGGGGTCATGAGCAGTTCTCC. It yields the protein CASRDLAGWGHEQFS. This rearrangement joins TRBV6-5 to TRBJ2-1; the match to TRBD2 covers 8 bases. This CDR3 comprises 15 residues. Germline CDR1 and CDR2: MNHEY and SVGAGI. Trimming took 6 bases from V and 8 from J; bases not matched to a gene: 12.

V is TRBV28 and J is TRBJ2-2, with TRBD2 matching 10 bases. Germline assignment: CDR1 MDHEN and CDR2 SYDVKM. The CDR3 length is 17 residues. J gave up 9 bases and V 5 bases, and 15 bases lay outside the gene matches. CDR3 in amino acids: CASSGLADPPGTRELFF. Written as DNA, the CDR3 is TGTGCCAGCAGTGGACTAGCGGACCCCCCGGGAACCAGGGAGCTGTTTTTT. Supplemented by reference TRBV28 and TRBJ2-2, the full variable domain reads DVKVTQSSRYLVKRTGEKVFLECVQDMDHENMFWYRQDPGLGLRLIYFSYDVKMKEKGDIPEGYSVSREKKERFSLILESASTNQTSMYLCASSGLADPPGTRELFFGEGSRLTVL.

As regards this clonotype: A much larger clonotype is one base distant, so this may be a read error. This chain joins TRBV7-9 and TRBJ2-4, with D uncertain. Germline CDR1 SEHNR, CDR2 FQNEAQ (reference sequence). CDR3 length equals 14 residues. The CDR3 DNA is TGTACCAGCAGCTTATATCTAGCCAAAAACATTCAGTACTTC. Its protein product is CTSSLYLAKNIQYF.

Notes on this clonotype: Compared with germline, one end of the junction differs, possibly owing to a read error. The chain couples TRBV29-1 to TRBJ1-1, with 7 bases aligning to TRBD1. The CDR3 consists of 14 residues. Per the germline V gene, CDR1 is SQVTM and CDR2 is ANQGSEA. CDR3 sequence (DNA): TGCGGCGTTGTCAACAGGGGAACGAACACTGAAGCTTTCTTT. This gives the protein CGVVNRGTNTEAFF.

The V gene is TRBV12-3 or TRBV12-4, the J gene TRBJ2-1; weak D call: TRBD1 (6 bases). This CDR3 has 17 residues. Trimming took off 0 bases at V and 4 bases at J, with 16 bases between the two ends. The CDR3 DNA follows: TGTGCCAGCAGTTTAGCGTTCGGACAGAGGGAATACAATGAGCAGTTCTTC. The encoded protein is CASSLAFGQREYNEQFF.

There are a few counts of this clonotype. The rearrangement joins TRBV28 to TRBJ1-2; 7 nucleotides match TRBD1. The CDR3 has 13 amino acids. Trimming took 7 bases from V and 4 from J; bases not matched to a gene: 6. CDR1 and CDR2 (germline): MDHEN, SYDVKM. CDR3 sequence: CASTSGQVYGYTF. Here the CDR3 DNA reads TGTGCCAGCACTTCTGGACAGGTCTATGGCTACACCTTC.